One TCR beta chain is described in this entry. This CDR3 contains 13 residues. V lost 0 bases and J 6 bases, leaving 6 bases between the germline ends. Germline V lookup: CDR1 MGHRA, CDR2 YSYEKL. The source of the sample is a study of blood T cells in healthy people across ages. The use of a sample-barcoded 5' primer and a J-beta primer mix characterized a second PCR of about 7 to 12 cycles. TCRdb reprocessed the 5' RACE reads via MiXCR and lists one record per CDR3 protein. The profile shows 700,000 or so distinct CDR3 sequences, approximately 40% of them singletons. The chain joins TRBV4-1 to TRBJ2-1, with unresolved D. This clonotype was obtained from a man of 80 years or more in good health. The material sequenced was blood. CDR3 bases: TGCGCCAGCAGCCAAGATAATTTCAATGAGCAGTTCTTC. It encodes CASSQDNFNEQFF.